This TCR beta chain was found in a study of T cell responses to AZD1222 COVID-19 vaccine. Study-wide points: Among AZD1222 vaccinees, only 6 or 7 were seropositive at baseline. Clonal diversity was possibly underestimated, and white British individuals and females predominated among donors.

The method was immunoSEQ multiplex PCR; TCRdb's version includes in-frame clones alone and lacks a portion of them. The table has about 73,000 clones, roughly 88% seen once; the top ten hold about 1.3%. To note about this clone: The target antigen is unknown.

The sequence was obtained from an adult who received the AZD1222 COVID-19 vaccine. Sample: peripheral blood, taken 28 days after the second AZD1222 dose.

The DNA for the CDR3 is TGTGCCAGCGCCATCCTTTTAACAACGAGGACAGGAATAGATGGCTACACCTTC. As protein: CASAILLTTRTGIDGYTF. The gene calls are TRBV27 and TRBJ1-2; 7 bases fit TRBD1. J was trimmed by 6 bases and V by 8 bases; bases with no gene match: 24. Germline V CDR1 and CDR2: MNHEY, SMNVEV (reference sequence). The CDR3 is 18 residues long.